This TCR beta chain derives from a study of preoperative IRX-2 immunotherapy in early breast cancer. Assay: immunoSEQ multiplex PCR; the TCRdb copy retains only in-frame clones and omits some. The sample has tens of thousands of clones, over 65% seen once; the top ten hold around 2.9%. There are 13 residues in the CDR3. Germline CDR1 MNHGY, CDR2 SAAAGT. V shed 6 bases and J shed 5 bases, with 14 bases lying between them. The treatment was: preoperative locoregional IRX-2 cytokine immunotherapy. Samples came from a phase Ib trial of preoperative locoregional IRX-2 cytokine immunotherapy. The specimen was obtained from a patient treated with IRX-2 immunotherapy. The chain links TRBV6-8 to TRBJ2-7; D possibly corresponds to TRBD2 (6 bases). The TCR was taken from a human donor with breast cancer. CDR3 DNA sequence: TGTGCCAGCAGAGGGACTCCCTCGCACGAGCAGTACTTC. This codes for CASRGTPSHEQYF.